The 4 T cell receptor beta chains in this list originate from one sample, sequenced in a study of blood T cell repertoires in COVID-19. TCRdb's copy holds only in-frame clones and misses some; the assay was immunoSEQ multiplex PCR. The sample lists some 71,000 clones; approximately 80% were seen once. Sequenced material: peripheral blood. Receptor source: a man aged 45 to 65 with COVID-19, enrolled during active disease.

This chain connects TRBV9 to TRBJ2-1; 7 nucleotides line up with TRBD1. This CDR3 is 17 amino acids long. V lost 2 bases and J lost 6; bases outside the gene matches: 14. Per the germline V gene, CDR1 is SGDLS and CDR2 is YYNGEE. The CDR3 DNA is TGTGCCAGCAGCGTCGATGGGGACAGAATGACTGGCAATGAGCAGTTCTTC. It specifies CASSVDGDRMTGNEQFF.

The gene calls are TRBV3-1 (or the pseudogene TRBV3-2) and TRBJ2-1; tentatively, D is TRBD1 (6 bases). The CDR3 totals 15 residues. The ends were cut back, 5 bases at V and 0 bases at J, with 11 bases in the middle. Germline V gives CDR1 LGHDT, CDR2 YNNKEL (reference sequence). CDR3 DNA: TGTGCCAGCAGCTGGACAGTGAGCTCCTACAATGAGCAGTTCTTC. Protein: CASSWTVSSYNEQFF.

This clone was seen a handful of times. The V and J genes are TRBV5-1 and TRBJ1-6; 7 bases agree with TRBD1. V dropped 1 base and J dropped 7; count of bases not matched to a gene: 2. The CDR3 extends over 14 amino acids. CDR1 SGHRS and CDR2 YFSETQ come from the germline V gene. The CDR3 protein is CASSLSTGNSPLHF. CDR3 nucleotides: TGCGCCAGCAGCTTGTCGACAGGGAATTCACCCCTCCACTTT.

This clone was seen many times. In nucleotides, the CDR3 is TGTGCCAGTAGCGGGGGGAATCAGCCCCAGCATTTT. Translation gives CASSGGNQPQHF. The gene calls are TRBV19 and TRBJ1-5, with D maybe TRBD1 (5 bases). Germline V gives CDR1 LNHDA, CDR2 SQIVND (reference sequence). CDR3 length equals 12 residues. Trimming removed 6 bases from V and 4 bases from J, with 7 bases in between. The whole variable domain, filled in from reference TRBV19 and TRBJ1-5, reads DGGITQSPKYLFRKEGQNVTLSCEQNLNHDAMYWYRQDPGQGLRLIYYSQIVNDFQKGDIAEGYSVSREKKESFPLTVTSAQKNPTAFYLCASSGGNQPQHFGDGTRLSIL.